The clone carrying this T cell receptor beta chain was seen ten or more times. Its antigen is unidentified. The sample originates from a study of T cell repertoires in cytomegalovirus infection. Study-level information: CMV infection plus the matching HLA type was flagged by public TCR beta signatures.

TCRdb processed the reads anew with MiXCR; each CDR3 protein has one entry. The table includes approximately 100,000 distinct CDR3 sequences, 42% detected once. General observations from the study: There were HLA-C-restricted CMV-specific TCR beta clonotypes dominating the ex vivo response. Public TCR beta family frequency separated CMV-and-HLA carriers, including in an independent cohort.

This CDR3 is 13 amino acids long. The germline V gene encodes CDR1 KGHDR and CDR2 SFDVKD. Germline trimming cut 4 bases from V and 6 bases from J; bases unmatched to any gene: 1. The source of this sequence is a human donor in good health (CMV status not recorded). Some clones in this sample may be carry-over from other donors' samples. The sequences come from CD8+ T cells from cultured PBMCs, collected from culture after CMV antigen stimulation. V usage is TRBV24-1 and J usage is TRBJ1-5; 8 nucleotides agree with TRBD1. The CDR3 is CATSDGTGQPQHF. CDR3 DNA sequence: TGTGCCACCAGTGACGGGACAGGTCAGCCCCAGCATTTT.